This T cell receptor beta chain stems from a study of blood T cells in healthy people across ages. Findings and limits, study-wide: Estimates of diversity drawn from one million T cells were considered underestimates.

This clonotype was seen just once. What it binds is not known. Germline V CDR1 and CDR2: DFQATT, SNEGSKA (reference sequence). The CDR3 runs 14 residues. Through a sample-barcoded 5' primer and a J-beta primer mix, a second PCR was run for roughly 7 to 11 cycles. One entry per CDR3 protein results from TCRdb running MiXCR on the 5' RACE reads. The sample shows 700,000 to 800,000 distinct CDR3 sequences, 43% of them seen only once. The gene calls are TRBV20-1 and TRBJ2-5; 11 nucleotides agree with TRBD2. The DNA end favors TRBJ2-7, so the J call may be wrong. Sequenced sample: blood. This TCR was sampled from a woman aged 55-70 years in good health. The CDR3 sequence: CSARGTSGSFEQYF. The CDR3 DNA follows: TGCAGTGCCAGGGGGACTAGCGGTTCATTCGAGCAGTACTTC.